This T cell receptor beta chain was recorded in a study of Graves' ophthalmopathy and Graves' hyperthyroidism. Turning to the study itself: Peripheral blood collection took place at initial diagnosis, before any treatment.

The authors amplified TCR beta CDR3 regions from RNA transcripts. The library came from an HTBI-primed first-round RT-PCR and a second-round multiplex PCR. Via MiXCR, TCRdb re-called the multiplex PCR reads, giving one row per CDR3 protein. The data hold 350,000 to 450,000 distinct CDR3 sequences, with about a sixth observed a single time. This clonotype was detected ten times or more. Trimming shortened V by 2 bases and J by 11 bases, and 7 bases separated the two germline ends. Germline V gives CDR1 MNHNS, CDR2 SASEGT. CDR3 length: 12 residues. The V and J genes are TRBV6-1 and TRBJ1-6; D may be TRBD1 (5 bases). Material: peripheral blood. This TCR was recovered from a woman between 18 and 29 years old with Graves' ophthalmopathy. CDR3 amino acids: CASSEPGAPLHF. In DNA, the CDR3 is TGTGCCAGCAGTGAACCGGGGGCACCCCTCCACTTT.